The text below deals with one T cell receptor (beta chain). This receptor's antigen is unknown. No qualities accompany the bases; no much larger clone lies one base away. The data were taken from a study of OX40 agonist ivuxolimab in advanced cancers. About the study as a whole: Ivuxolimab, which targeted the costimulatory receptor OX40 (CD134), was an agonistic, fully human IgG2 monoclonal antibody. Intravenous ivuxolimab was administered to patients every 2 weeks at six dose levels: 0.01, 0.1, 0.3, 1.5, 3 and 10 mg/kg. Among the roughly 52 dose-escalation patients, some 20 had hepatocellular carcinoma, roughly 15 melanoma, 9 renal cell carcinoma and 9 head and neck cancer. In the dose-escalation cohort, 82.7% of patients were male, and the mean age was roughly 60 years, with a range of roughly 20 to 85. Prior anti-PD-1, anti-PD-L1 or anti-CTLA-4 therapy was permitted, and checkpoint inhibitors had been received by 40% to 50% of dose-escalation patients. Partial responses occurred in three dose-escalation patients, of whom one had hepatocellular carcinoma and two had cutaneous melanoma. Peripheral TCRbeta sequencing was intended to test whether TCR sequence diversity was altered and clonal T-cell expansion was caused by ivuxolimab. The paper describes the monotherapy dose-escalation part (N of about 52 patients) of the phase I trial of ivuxolimab. Overall study outcomes, separate from this receptor: Antigen specificity was not determined for the clonally expanded peripheral T cells. Partial responders in the 0.1-3.0 mg/kg groups had among the lowest normalized peripheral clonal expansion, especially among CD8+ T cells. Low levels of normalized T-cell clonal expansion were also seen in some patients who did not respond. At doses from 0.1 to 3.0 mg/kg, clonal expansion was seen in both CD4+ and CD8+ blood T cells between baseline and week 6. On average, CD8+ T cells showed more expanded clones than CD4+ T cells after ivuxolimab.

CDR1 and CDR2 are drawn from the germline V gene: SGHDN, FVKESK. From its cysteine to its phenylalanine, the CDR3 spans 12 amino acids. The DNA shown is the 36-base CDR3, in frame from base 1. V and J are truncated by 5 bases and 8 bases respectively, leaving an intervening sequence of 9 bases. Patients with autoimmune disease history or receiving systemic immunosuppression were excluded from the trial. Peripheral blood for TCR sequencing was drawn from every dose cohort at baseline, at cycle 4 day 1 and at cycle 7 day 1. Samples were obtained from an open-label, multicenter, first-in-human phase I dose-escalation trial of ivuxolimab. The trial enrolled adults with locally advanced or metastatic head and neck squamous cell, hepatocellular, melanoma or renal cell carcinoma. CD4+ and CD8+ T cells were sorted separately from peripheral blood before TCR sequencing. Genomic DNA was extracted from sorted cells for sequencing of the TCRbeta CDR3 region. The immunoSEQ Assay was used for sequencing of TCRbeta CDR3 regions. Sourced from immuneACCESS, this table was stored by TCRdb with only in-frame sequences that have V and J called. A share of the clones is absent; for the studies checked, an unresolved V gene accounts for under half, and the remainder has no known explanation. Present in this sample are about 82,000 clones, around four fifths of which were seen just once. Approximately 0.79% of the sample lies in the top ten.

The sequence was obtained from an adult with an advanced solid tumor such as melanoma, head and neck, liver or kidney cancer. The material sequenced was CD4+ or CD8+ T cells sorted from blood, taken in a trial of the OX40 agonist ivuxolimab. The chain joins TRBV14 to TRBJ2-2; the D gene is possibly TRBD1, with 5 bases matching. The nucleotide sequence is given as TGTGCCAGCAGCGGACCAGGGGGGGAGCTGTTTTTT. Its protein product is CASSGPGGELFF.